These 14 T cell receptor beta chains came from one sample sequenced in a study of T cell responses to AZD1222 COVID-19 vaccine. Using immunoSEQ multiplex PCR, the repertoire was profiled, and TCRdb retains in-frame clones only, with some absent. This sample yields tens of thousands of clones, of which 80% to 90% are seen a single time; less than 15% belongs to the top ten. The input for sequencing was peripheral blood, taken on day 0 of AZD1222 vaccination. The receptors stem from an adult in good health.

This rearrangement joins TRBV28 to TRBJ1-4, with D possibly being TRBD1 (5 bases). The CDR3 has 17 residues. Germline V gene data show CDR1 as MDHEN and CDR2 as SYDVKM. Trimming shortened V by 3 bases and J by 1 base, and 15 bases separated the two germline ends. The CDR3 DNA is TGTGCCAGCAGTTTTTGGGGGGGGGTTCAAACTAATGAAAAACTGTTTTTT. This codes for CASSFWGGVQTNEKLFF.

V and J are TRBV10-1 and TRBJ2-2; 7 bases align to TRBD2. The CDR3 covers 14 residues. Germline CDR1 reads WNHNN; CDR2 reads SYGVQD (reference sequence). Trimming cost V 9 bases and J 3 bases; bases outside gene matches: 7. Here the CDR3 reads CASRGDYDTGELFF. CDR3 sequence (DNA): TGCGCCAGTCGGGGGGATTATGACACCGGGGAGCTGTTTTTT.

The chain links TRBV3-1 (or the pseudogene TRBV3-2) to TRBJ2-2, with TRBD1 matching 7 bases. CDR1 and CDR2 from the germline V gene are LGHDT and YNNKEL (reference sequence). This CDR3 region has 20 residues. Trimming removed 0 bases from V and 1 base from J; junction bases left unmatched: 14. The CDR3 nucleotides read TGTGCCAGCAGCCAAGAAGGCCGGACAGGCCCGAGGGGGAACACCGGGGAGCTGTTTTTT. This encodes CASSQEGRTGPRGNTGELFF.

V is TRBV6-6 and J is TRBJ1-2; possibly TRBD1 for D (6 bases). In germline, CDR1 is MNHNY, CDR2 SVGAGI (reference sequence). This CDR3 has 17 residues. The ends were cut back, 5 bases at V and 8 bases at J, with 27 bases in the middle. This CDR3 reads CASSPRPLDSPPGGYTF. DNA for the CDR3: TGTGCCAGCAGTCCGAGGCCGTTGGACAGCCCACCCGGGGGCTACACCTTC.

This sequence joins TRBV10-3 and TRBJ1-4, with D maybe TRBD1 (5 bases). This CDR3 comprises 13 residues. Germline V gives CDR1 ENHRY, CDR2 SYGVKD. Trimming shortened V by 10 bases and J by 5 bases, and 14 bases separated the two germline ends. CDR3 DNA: TGTGCCACATCAGGGACGGACAATGAAAAACTGTTTTTT. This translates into CATSGTDNEKLFF.

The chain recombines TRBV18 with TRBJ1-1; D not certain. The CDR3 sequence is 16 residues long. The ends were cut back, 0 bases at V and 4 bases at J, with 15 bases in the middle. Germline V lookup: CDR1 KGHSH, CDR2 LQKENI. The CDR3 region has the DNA TGTGCCAGCTCACCACCTCCAGGAGCCGGATCCACTGAAGCTTTCTTT. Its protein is CASSPPPGAGSTEAFF.

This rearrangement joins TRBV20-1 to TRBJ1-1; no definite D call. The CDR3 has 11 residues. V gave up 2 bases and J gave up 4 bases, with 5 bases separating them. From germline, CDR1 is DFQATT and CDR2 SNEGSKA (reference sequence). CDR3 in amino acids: CSARLVTEAFF. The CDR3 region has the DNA TGCAGTGCTAGATTGGTCACTGAAGCTTTCTTT.

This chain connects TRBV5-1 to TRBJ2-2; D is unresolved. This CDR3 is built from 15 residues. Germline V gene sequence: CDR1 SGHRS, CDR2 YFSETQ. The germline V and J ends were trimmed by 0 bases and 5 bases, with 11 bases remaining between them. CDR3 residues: CASSLDLPGTGELFF. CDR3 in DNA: TGCGCCAGCAGCTTGGACCTCCCGGGTACCGGGGAGCTGTTTTTT. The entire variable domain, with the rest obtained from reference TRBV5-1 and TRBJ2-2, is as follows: KAGVTQTPRYLIKTRGQQVTLSCSPISGHRSVSWYQQTPGQGLQFLFEYFSETQRNKGNFPGRFSGRQFSNSRSEMNVSTLELGDSALYLCASSLDLPGTGELFFGEGSRLTVL.

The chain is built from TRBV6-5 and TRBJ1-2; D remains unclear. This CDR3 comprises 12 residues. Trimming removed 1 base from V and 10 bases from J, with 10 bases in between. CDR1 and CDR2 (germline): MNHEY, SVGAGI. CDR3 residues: CASSYWGGAYTF. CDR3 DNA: TGTGCCAGCAGTTACTGGGGAGGAGCCTACACCTTC.

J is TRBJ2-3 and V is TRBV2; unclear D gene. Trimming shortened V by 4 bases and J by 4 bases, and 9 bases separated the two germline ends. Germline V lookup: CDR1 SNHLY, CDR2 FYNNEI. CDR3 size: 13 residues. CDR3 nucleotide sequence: TGTGCCAGCAGTGTATGGGAAGCAGATACGCAGTATTTT. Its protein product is CASSVWEADTQYF.

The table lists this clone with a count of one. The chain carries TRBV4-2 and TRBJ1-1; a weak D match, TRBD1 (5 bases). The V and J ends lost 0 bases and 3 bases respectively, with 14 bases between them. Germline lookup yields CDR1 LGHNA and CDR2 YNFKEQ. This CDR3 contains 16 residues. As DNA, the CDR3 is TGTGCCAGCAGCCAAGATTTTGCAGGGAAGTACACTGAAGCTTTCTTT. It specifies CASSQDFAGKYTEAFF.

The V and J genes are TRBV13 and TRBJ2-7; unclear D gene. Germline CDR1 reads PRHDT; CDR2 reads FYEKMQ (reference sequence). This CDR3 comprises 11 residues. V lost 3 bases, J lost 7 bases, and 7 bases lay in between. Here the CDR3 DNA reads TGTGCCAGCAGCTTTCGACGGGAGCAGTACTTC. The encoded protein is CASSFRREQYF.

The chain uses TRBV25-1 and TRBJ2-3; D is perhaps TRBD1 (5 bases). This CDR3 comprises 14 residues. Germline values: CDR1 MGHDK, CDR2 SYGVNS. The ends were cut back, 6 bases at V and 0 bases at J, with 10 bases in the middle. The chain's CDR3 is CASRGHVSTDTQYF. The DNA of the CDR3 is TGTGCCAGCAGAGGACATGTTAGCACAGATACGCAGTATTTT.

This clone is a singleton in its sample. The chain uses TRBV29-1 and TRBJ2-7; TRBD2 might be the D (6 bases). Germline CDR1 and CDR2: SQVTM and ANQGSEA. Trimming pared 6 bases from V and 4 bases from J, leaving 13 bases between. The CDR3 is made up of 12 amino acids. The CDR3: CSVAGPAYEQYF. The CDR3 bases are TGCAGCGTGGCGGGACCGGCTTACGAGCAGTACTTC.